This TCR beta chain was sequenced during a study of graft-versus-host responses after intestinal transplantation. Looking at the study overall: Multivisceral, liver-intestinal, or isolated intestinal grafts went to recipients. Tacrolimus and steroids were given for two to four years to all recipients after anti-thymocyte globulin induction. Findings and caveats of the study: Present in recipient marrow, GvH clones included some that appeared first in ileum or blood. Within the allografts of patients who had graft-donor T cell macrochimerism, graft-versus-host to host-versus-graft clonal ratios were high.

In the case of this clone: No antigen is known for it.

CDR1 and CDR2 from the germline V gene are MDHEN and SYDVKM. CDR3 length: 16 residues. V lost 4 bases to trimming and J lost 2 bases; unmatched junction nucleotides: 6. Here immunoSEQ multiplex PCR was the method, and the copy in TCRdb shows in-frame clones only, minus some. The sample has roughly 90,000 clones, 88% seen once. The TCR originated in a human donor who was the organ donor for an intestinal transplant. The sample in question was unstimulated CD4+ T cells sorted from spleen or lymph node cells, obtained before transplant. V gene TRBV28 combines with J gene TRBJ2-7, with TRBD2 identical over 12 bases. CDR3 amino acids: CASSSYGLAGTYEQYF. The CDR3 DNA sequence: TGTGCCAGCAGTTCCTACGGACTAGCGGGAACCTACGAGCAGTACTTC.